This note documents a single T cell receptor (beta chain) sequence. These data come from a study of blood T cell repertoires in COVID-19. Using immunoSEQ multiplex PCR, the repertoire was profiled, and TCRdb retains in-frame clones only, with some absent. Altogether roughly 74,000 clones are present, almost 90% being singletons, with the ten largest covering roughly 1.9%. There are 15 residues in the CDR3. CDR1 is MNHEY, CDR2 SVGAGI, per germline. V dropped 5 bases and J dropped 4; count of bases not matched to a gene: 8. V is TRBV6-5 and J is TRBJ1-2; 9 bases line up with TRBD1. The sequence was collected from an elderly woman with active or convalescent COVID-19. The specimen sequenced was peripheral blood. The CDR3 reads CASSPEQGAFYGYTF. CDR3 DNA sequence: TGTGCCAGCAGTCCTGAACAGGGGGCGTTCTATGGCTACACCTTC.